This T cell receptor beta chain was found in a study of blood T cell repertoires in COVID-19. As for the study in general: COVID-19 samples, acute and convalescent, were from the United States, Italy and Spain. PBMCs, B-cell-depleted T cells, or T cells provided the cDNA or gDNA that made up the material.

The V and J ends lost 9 bases and 4 bases, in that order; junction bases with no gene match: 2. The CDR3 extends over 12 amino acids. In germline, CDR1 is KGHDR, CDR2 SFDVKD. Authors' analysis steps: How many nucleated cells were present was estimated from reference gene primer amplification. This table comes from immunoSEQ multiplex PCR, and its TCRdb copy is limited to in-frame clones, with some not included. The D gene and trimming were derived from the DNA, and the V and J assignments and clone size from that table. The data contain nearly 110,000 clones, around 88% of them singletons. This TCR came from a man aged 45 to 65 with active or convalescent COVID-19. V usage is TRBV24-1 and J usage is TRBJ2-1; 7 nucleotides agree with TRBD2. Sequencing was carried out using peripheral blood. The CDR3 here is CATGAGYNEQFF. In nucleotides, the CDR3 is TGTGCCACCGGAGCGGGATACAATGAGCAGTTCTTC.